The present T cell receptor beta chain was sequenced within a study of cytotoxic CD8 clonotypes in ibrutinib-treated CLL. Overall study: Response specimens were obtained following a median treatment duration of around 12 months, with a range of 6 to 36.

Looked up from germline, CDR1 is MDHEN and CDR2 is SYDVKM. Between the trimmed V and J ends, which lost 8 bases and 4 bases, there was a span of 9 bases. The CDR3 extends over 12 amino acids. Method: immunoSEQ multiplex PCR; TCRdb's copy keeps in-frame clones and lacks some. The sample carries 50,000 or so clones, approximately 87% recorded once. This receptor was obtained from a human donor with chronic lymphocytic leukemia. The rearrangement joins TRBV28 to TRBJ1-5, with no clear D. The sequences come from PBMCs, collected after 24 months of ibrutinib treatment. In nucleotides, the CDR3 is TGTGCCAGCCTGGTACGAAATCAGCCCCAGCATTTT. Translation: CASLVRNQPQHF.